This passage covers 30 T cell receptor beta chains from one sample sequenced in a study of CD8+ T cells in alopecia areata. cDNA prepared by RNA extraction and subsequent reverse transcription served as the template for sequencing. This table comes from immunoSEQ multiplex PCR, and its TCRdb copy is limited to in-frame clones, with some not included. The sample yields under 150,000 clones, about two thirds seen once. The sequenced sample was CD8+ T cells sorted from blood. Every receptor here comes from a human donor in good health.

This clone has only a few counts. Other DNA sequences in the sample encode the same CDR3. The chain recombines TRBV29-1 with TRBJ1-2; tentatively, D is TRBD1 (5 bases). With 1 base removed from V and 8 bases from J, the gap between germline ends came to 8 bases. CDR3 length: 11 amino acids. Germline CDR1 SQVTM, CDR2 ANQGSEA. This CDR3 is CSVEVRDGYTF. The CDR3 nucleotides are TGCAGCGTTGAAGTACGGGACGGCTACACCTTC.

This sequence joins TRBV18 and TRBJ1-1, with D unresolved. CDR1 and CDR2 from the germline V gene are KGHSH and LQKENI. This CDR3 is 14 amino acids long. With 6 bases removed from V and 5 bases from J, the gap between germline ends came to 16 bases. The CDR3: CASSPSVSSTEAFF. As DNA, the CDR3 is TGTGCCAGCTCGCCTTCCGTAAGTTCGACTGAAGCTTTCTTT.

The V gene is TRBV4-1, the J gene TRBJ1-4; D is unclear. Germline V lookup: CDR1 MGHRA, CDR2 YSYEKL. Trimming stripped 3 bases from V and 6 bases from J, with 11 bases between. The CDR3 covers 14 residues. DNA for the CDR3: TGCGCCAGCAGCCAGGCCATCTTAGATGAAAAACTGTTTTTT. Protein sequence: CASSQAILDEKLFF.

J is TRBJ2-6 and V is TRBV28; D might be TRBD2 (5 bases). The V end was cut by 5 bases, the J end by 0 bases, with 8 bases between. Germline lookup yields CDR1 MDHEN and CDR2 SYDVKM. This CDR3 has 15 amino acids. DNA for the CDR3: TGTGCCAGCAGTCCTGGGAGCTCTGGGGCCAACGTCCTGACTTTC. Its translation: CASSPGSSGANVLTF.

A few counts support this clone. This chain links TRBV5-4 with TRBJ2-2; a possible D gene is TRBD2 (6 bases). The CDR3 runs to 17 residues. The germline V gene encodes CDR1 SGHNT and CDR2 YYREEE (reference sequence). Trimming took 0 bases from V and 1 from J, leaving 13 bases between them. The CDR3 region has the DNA TGTGCCAGCAGCTTGGCCCTATGGGAGGAGAACACCGGGGAGCTGTTTTTT. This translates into CASSLALWEENTGELFF. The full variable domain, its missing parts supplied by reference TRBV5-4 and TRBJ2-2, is ETGVTQSPTHLIKTRGQQVTLRCSSQSGHNTVSWYQQALGQGPQFIFQYYREEENGRGNFPPRFSGLQFPNYSSELNVNALELDDSALYLCASSLALWEENTGELFFGEGSRLTVL.

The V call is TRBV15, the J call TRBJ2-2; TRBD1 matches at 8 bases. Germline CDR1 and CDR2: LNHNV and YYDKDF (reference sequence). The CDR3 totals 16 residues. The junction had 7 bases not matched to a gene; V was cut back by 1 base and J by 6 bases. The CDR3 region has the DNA TGTGCCACCAGCAGAGGGGACAGGTCTGACGCCGGGGAGCTGTTTTTT. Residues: CATSRGDRSDAGELFF.

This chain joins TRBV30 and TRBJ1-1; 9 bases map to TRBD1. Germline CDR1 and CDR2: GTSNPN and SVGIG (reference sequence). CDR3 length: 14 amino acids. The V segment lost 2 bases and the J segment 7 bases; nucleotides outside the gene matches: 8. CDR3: CAWSKGTGTNEAFF. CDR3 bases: TGTGCCTGGAGTAAAGGGACAGGGACGAATGAAGCTTTCTTT.

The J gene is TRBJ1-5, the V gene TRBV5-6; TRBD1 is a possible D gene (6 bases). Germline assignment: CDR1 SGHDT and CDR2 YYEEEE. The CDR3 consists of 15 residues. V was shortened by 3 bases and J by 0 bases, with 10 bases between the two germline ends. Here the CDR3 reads CASSSQGYSNQPQHF. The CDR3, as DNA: TGTGCCAGCAGCTCACAGGGATATAGCAATCAGCCCCAGCATTTT.

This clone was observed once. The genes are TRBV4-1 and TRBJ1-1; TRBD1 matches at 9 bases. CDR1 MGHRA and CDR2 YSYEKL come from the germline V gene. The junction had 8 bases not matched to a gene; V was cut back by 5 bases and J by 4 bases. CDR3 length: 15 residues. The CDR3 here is CASSVRTGVGTEAFF. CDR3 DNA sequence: TGCGCCAGCAGCGTCCGGACAGGGGTTGGCACTGAAGCTTTCTTT.

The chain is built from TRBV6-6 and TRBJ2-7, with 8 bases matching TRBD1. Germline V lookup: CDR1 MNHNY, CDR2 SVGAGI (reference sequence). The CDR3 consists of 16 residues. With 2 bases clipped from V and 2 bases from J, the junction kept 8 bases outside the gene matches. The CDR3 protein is CASSYTPGGAPYEQYF. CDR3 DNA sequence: TGTGCCAGCAGTTACACCCCAGGGGGCGCCCCCTACGAGCAGTACTTC.

CDR3 in DNA: TGTGCCAGCAGCCATAACACTGAAGCTTTCTTT. Translated: CASSHNTEAFF. The J gene is TRBJ1-1, the V gene TRBV7-9; no clear D gene. V was clipped by 5 bases and J by 2 bases, with 3 bases between them. This CDR3 comprises 11 residues. Per the germline V gene, CDR1 is SEHNR and CDR2 is FQNEAQ (reference sequence).

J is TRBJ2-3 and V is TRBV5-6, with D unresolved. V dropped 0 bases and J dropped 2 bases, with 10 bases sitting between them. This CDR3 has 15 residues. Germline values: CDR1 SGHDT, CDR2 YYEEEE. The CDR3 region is CASSLGRYFTDTQYF. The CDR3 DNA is TGTGCCAGCAGCTTGGGACGGTATTTCACAGATACGCAGTATTTT. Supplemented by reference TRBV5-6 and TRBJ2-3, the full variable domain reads DAGVTQSPTHLIKTRGQQVTLRCSPKSGHDTVSWYQQALGQGPQFIFQYYEEEERQRGNFPDRFSGHQFPNYSSELNVNALLLGDSALYLCASSLGRYFTDTQYFGPGTRLTVL.

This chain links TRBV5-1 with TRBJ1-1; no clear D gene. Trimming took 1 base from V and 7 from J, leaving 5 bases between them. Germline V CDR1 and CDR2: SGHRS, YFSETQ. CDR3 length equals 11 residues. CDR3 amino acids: CASSLLGEAFF. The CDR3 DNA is TGCGCCAGCAGCTTGTTAGGTGAAGCTTTCTTT. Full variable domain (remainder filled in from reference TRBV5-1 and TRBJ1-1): KAGVTQTPRYLIKTRGQQVTLSCSPISGHRSVSWYQQTPGQGLQFLFEYFSETQRNKGNFPGRFSGRQFSNSRSEMNVSTLELGDSALYLCASSLLGEAFFGQGTRLTVV.

The CDR3 sequence is CASSKTGSHEQYF. As DNA, the CDR3 is TGTGCCAGCAGCAAGACAGGGAGCCACGAGCAGTACTTC. The chain has TRBV9 and TRBJ2-7; TRBD1 matches 7 bases. The CDR3 has 13 residues. J gave up 5 bases and V 4 bases, and 6 bases lay outside the gene matches. In germline, CDR1 is SGDLS, CDR2 YYNGEE.

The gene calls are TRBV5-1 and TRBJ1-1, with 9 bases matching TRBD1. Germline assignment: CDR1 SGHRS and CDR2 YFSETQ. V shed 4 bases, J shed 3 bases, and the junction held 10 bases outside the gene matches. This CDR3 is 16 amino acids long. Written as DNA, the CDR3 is TGCGCCAGCAGCCTGTGGGCGGGACAGGGTGACACTGAAGCTTTCTTT. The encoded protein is CASSLWAGQGDTEAFF.

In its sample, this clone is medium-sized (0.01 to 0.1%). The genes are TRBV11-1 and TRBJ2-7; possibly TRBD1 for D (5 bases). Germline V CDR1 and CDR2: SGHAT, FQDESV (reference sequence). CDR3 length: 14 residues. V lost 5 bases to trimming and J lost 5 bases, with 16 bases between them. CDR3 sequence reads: CASSQTGNRNEQYF. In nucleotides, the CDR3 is TGTGCCAGCAGCCAAACAGGAAACAGGAACGAGCAGTACTTC.

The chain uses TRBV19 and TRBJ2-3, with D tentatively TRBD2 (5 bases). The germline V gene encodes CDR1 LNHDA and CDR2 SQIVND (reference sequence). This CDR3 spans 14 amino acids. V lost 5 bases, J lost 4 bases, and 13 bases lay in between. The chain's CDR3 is CASSLLGEPDTQYF. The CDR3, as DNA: TGTGCCAGTAGTCTATTGGGAGAACCAGATACGCAGTATTTT.

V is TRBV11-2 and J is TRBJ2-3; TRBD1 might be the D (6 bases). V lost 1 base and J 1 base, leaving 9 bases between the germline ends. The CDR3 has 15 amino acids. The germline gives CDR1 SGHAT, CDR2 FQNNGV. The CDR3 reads CASSLAHRGTDTQYF. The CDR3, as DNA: TGTGCCAGCAGCTTAGCACACAGGGGCACAGATACGCAGTATTTT. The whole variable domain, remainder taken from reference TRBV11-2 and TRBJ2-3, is EAGVAQSPRYKIIEKRQSVAFWCNPISGHATLYWYQQILGQGPKLLIQFQNNGVVDDSQLPKDRFSAERLKGVDSTLKIQPAKLEDSAVYLCASSLAHRGTDTQYFGPGTRLTVL.

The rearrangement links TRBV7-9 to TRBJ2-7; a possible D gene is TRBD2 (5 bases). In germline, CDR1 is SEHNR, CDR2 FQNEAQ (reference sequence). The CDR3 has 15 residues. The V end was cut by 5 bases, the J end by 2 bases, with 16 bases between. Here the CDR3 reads CASSPREVKAYEQYF. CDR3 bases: TGTGCCAGCAGCCCACGGGAAGTGAAAGCCTACGAGCAGTACTTC. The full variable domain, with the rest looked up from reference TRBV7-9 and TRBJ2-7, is DTGVSQNPRHKITKRGQNVTFRCDPISEHNRLYWYRQTLGQGPEFLTYFQNEAQLEKSRLLSDRFSAERPKGSFSTLEIQRTEQGDSAMYLCASSPREVKAYEQYFGPGTRLTVT.

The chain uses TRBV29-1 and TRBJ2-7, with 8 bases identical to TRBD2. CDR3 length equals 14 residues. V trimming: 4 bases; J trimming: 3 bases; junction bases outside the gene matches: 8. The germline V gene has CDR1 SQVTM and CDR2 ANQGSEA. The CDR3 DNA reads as TGCAGCGTTGCCGAAGGGGCGGGAGGCTACGAGCAGTACTTC. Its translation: CSVAEGAGGYEQYF.

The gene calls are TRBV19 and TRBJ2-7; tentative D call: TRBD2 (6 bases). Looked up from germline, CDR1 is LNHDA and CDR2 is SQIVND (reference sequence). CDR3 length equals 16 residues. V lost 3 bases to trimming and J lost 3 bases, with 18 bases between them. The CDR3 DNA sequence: TGTGCCAGTAGTATTTCCTCCGGGACTCCAGGCTACGAGCAGTACTTC. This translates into CASSISSGTPGYEQYF.

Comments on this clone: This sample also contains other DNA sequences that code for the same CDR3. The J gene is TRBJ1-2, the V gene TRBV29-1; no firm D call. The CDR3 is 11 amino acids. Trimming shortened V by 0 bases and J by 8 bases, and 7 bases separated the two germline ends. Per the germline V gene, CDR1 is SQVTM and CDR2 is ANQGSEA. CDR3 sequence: CSVEDRRGYTF. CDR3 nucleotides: TGCAGCGTTGAAGACAGGAGGGGCTACACCTTC.

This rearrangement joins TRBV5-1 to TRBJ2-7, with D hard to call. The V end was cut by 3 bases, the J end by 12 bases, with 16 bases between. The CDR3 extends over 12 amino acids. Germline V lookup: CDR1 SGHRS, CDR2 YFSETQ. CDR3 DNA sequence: TGCGCCAGCAGCTCGCGAGGAGAAGAACCGTACTTC. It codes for CASSSRGEEPYF. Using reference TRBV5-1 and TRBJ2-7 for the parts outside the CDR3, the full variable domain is KAGVTQTPRYLIKTRGQQVTLSCSPISGHRSVSWYQQTPGQGLQFLFEYFSETQRNKGNFPGRFSGRQFSNSRSEMNVSTLELGDSALYLCASSSRGEEPYFGPGTRLTVT.

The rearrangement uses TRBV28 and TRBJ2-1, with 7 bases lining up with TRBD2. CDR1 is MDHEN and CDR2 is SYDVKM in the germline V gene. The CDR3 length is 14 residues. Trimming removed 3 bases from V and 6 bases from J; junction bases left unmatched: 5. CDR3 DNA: TGTGCCAGCAGTTTCCCTAGCGGAAGCAATGAGCAGTTCTTC. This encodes CASSFPSGSNEQFF.

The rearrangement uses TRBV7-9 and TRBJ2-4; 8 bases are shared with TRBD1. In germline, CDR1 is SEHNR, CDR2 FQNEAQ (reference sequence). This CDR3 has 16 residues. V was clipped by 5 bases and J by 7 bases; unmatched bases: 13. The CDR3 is CASSADTGDRLNIQYF. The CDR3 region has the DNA TGTGCCAGCAGCGCCGATACGGGGGACAGGCTGAACATTCAGTACTTC.

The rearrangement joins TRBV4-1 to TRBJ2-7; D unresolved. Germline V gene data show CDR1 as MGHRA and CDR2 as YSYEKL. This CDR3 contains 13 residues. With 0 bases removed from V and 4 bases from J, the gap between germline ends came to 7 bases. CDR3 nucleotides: TGCGCCAGCAGCCAAGAGATAGCTTACGAGCAGTACTTC. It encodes CASSQEIAYEQYF.

CDR3 region: CASSPHPDPTEQFF. DNA of the CDR3: TGTGCCAGCAGCCCCCATCCCGACCCGACTGAGCAGTTCTTC. This rearrangement joins TRBV7-8 to TRBJ2-1; the D is unclear. There are 14 residues in the CDR3. Per germline, CDR1 SGHVS and CDR2 FQNEAQ. V was shortened by 5 bases and J by 9 bases, with 17 bases between the two germline ends.

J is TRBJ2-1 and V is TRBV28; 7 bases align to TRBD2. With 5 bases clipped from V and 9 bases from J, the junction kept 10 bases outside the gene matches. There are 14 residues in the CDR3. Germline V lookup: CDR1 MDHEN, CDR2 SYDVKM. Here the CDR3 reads CASSLGLFGGEQFF. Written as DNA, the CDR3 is TGTGCCAGCAGTCTGGGACTATTCGGGGGTGAGCAGTTCTTC.

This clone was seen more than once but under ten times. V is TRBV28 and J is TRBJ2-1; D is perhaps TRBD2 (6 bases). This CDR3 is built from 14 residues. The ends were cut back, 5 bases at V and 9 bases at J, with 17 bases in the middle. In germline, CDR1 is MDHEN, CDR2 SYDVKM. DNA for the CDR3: TGTGCCAGCAGTCCCCGGGGAGGCAGTCCTGAGCAGTTCTTC. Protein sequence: CASSPRGGSPEQFF.

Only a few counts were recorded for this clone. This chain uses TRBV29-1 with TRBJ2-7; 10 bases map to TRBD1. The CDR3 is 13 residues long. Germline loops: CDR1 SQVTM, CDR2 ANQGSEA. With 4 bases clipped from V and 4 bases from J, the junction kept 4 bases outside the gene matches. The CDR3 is CSVVGTGVYEQYF. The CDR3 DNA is TGCAGCGTTGTCGGGACAGGGGTATACGAGCAGTACTTC.